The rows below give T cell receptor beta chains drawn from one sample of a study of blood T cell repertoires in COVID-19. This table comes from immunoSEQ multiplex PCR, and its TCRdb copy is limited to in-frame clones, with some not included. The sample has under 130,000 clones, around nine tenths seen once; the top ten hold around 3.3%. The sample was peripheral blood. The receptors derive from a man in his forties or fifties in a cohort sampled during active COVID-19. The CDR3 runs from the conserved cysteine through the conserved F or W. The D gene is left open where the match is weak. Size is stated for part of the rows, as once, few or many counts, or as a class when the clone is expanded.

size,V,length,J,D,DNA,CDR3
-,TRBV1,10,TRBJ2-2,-,TGCACCTCCTTTGTCGGGGAGCTGTTTTTT,CTSFVGELFF
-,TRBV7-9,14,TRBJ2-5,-,TGTGCCAGCAGCTTAGCGGGGGGGGCTCAGACCCAGTACTTC,CASSLAGGAQTQYF
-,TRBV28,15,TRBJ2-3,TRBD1,TGTGCCAGCAGTTTTCTTACAGGGGGCGAAGATACGCAGTATTTT,CASSFLTGGEDTQYF
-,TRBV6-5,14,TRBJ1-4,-,TGTGCCAGCAGTCTAACAGTGCTACTTGAAAAACTGTTTTTT,CASSLTVLLEKLFF
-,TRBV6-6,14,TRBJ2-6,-,TGTGCCAGCGGACCGGGAACTGGGGCCAACGTCCTGACTTTC,CASGPGTGANVLTF
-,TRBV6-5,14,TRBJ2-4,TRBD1,TGTGCCAGCACTGGAGGACAGGGGGCAAACATTCAGTACTTC,CASTGGQGANIQYF
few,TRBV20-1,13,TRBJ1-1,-,TGCAGTGCTAGTGAACAGCTGAACACTGAAGCTTTCTTT,CSASEQLNTEAFF
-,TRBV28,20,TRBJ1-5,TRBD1,TGTGCCAGCAGTTTAAGCCCGACAGGGGTGATAGGGTATAGCAATCAGCCCCAGCATTTT,CASSLSPTGVIGYSNQPQHF
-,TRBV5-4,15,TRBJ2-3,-,TGTGCCAGCAGCCCAAGCCCCCCAGGGGAGGATACGCAGTATTTT,CASSPSPPGEDTQYF
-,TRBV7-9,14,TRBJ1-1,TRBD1,TGTGCCAGCAGCTTAGGACAGGGGAACACTGAAGCTTTCTTT,CASSLGQGNTEAFF
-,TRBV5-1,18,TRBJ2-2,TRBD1,TGCGCCAGCAGCTTGACGTCCTGGACAGGGGGTAACACCGGGGAGCTGTTTTTT,CASSLTSWTGGNTGELFF
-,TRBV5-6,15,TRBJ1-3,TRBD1,TGTGCCAGCAGTGCGACAGGGGGCATTAGAAACACCATATATTTT,CASSATGGIRNTIYF
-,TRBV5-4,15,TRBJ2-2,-,TGTGCCAGCAGCTTGGCCCCTGGACAGCCCGGGGAGCTGTTTTTT,CASSLAPGQPGELFF
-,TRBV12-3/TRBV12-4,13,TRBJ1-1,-,TGTGCCAGCAGTTTGTTAATGAACACTGAAGCTTTCTTT,CASSLLMNTEAFF
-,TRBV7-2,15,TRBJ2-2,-,TGTGCCAGCAGCTTAGTTTTGACAGACACCCGGGAGCTGTTTTTT,CASSLVLTDTRELFF
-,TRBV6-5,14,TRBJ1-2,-,TGTGCCAGCAGTACCCAACAGGCTAACTATGGCTACACCTTC,CASSTQQANYGYTF
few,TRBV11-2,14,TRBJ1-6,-,TGTGCCAGCAGCTTCCGGGGTCTAGGTTCACCCCTCCACTTT,CASSFRGLGSPLHF
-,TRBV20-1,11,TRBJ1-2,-,TGCAGTGCGGGGCACCTGTATGGCTACACCTTC,CSAGHLYGYTF
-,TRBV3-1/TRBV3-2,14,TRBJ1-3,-,TGTGCCAGCAGCCAGGGGGCGCATGGAAACACCATATATTTT,CASSQGAHGNTIYF
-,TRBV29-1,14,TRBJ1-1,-,TGCAGCGCCACCGTACTCGTCCGGGACACTGAAGCTTTCTTT,CSATVLVRDTEAFF
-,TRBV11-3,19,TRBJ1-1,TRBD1,TGTGCCAGCAGGCAAATTCCCGGGACAGGGGGGGAGGGATACACTGAAGCTTTCTTT,CASRQIPGTGGEGYTEAFF
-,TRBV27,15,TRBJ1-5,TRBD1,TGTGCCAGCAGCACCGGGACAGGCGCTAATCAGCCCCAGCATTTT,CASSTGTGANQPQHF
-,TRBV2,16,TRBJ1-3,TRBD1,TGTGCCAGCTCACCGGGTGCGGGACAGGGACGAAACACCATATATTTT,CASSPGAGQGRNTIYF
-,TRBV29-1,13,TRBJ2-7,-,TGCAGCGTTTCAGGCCCGGCTTCCTACGAGCAGTACTTC,CSVSGPASYEQYF
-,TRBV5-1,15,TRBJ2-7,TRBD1,TGCGCCAGCAGCTGGGGACAGGGAGGGACCTACGAGCAGTACTTC,CASSWGQGGTYEQYF
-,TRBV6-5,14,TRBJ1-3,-,TGTGCCAGCAGCAGTACAGGGATGGGAAACACCATATATTTT,CASSSTGMGNTIYF
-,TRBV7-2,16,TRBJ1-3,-,TGTGCCAGCAGCTTAGCGTACAGGATCCCTGGAAACACCATATATTTT,CASSLAYRIPGNTIYF
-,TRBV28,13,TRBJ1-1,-,TGTGCCAGCAGCACAGGGAGCAACACTGAAGCTTTCTTT,CASSTGSNTEAFF
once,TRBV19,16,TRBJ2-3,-,TGTGCCAGTAGTCCCCATTTACCCCCCGCTCGGTATACGCAGTATTTT,CASSPHLPPARYTQYF
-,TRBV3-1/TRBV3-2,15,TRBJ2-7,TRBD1,TGTGCCAGCAGCCCTTCAGGGGGTTGGTCCTACGAGCAGTACTTC,CASSPSGGWSYEQYF
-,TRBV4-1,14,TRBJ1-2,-,TGCGCCAGCAGCAGCGGGGGGGGGAACTATGGCTACACCTTC,CASSSGGGNYGYTF
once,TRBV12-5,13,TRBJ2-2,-,TGTGCTAGTGGTTTGGCAGGCGTCGGGGAGCTGTTTTTT,CASGLAGVGELFF
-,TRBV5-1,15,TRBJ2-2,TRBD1,TGCGCCAGCAGCTCCGACAGGGGAGTTACCGGGGAGCTGTTTTTT,CASSSDRGVTGELFF
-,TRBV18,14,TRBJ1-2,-,TGTGCCAGCTCACCAGATAGTCAGGGCTATGGCTACACCTTC,CASSPDSQGYGYTF
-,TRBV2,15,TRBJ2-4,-,TGTGCCAGCATAGAGGGGGGGCTAGCCAAAAACATTCAGTACTTC,CASIEGGLAKNIQYF
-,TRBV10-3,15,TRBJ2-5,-,TGTGCCATCAGTGGAGCGATGGGGGGAATTGAGACCCAGTACTTC,CAISGAMGGIETQYF
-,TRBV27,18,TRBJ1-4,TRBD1,TGTGCCAGCAGTTTATACGCGGGACAGTCAGCAACTAATGAAAAACTGTTTTTT,CASSLYAGQSATNEKLFF
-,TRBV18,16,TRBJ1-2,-,TGTGCCAGCTCACCCCAGGAGGGGACGACGAAGGATGGCTACACCTTC,CASSPQEGTTKDGYTF
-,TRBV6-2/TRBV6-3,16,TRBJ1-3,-,TGTGCCAGCAGTTACTCGATTCCCCCGAGTGGAAACACCATATATTTT,CASSYSIPPSGNTIYF
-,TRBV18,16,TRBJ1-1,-,TGTGCCAGCTCACCGGGTAGGGTGGGGCCCGGCACTGAAGCTTTCTTT,CASSPGRVGPGTEAFF
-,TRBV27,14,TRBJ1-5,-,TGTGCCAGCAGTCCCTTACAGGGCCATCAGCCCCAGCATTTT,CASSPLQGHQPQHF
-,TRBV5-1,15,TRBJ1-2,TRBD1,TGCGCCAGCAGTTCCACAGGGGGCGCAGGGTATGGCTACACCTTC,CASSSTGGAGYGYTF
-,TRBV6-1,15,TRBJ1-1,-,TGTGCCAGCAGTGAAAGGGGCCGAGTGAACACTGAAGCTTTCTTT,CASSERGRVNTEAFF
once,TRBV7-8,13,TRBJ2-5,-,TGTGCCAGCAGCTTAAACAGCCAAGAGACCCAGTACTTC,CASSLNSQETQYF
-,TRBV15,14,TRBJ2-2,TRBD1,TGTGCCACCACCGCGACAGGGGGAACCGGGGAGCTGTTTTTT,CATTATGGTGELFF
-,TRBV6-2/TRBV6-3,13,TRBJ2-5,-,TGTGCCAGCAGTTACTCGACAGCAGAGACCCAGTACTTC,CASSYSTAETQYF